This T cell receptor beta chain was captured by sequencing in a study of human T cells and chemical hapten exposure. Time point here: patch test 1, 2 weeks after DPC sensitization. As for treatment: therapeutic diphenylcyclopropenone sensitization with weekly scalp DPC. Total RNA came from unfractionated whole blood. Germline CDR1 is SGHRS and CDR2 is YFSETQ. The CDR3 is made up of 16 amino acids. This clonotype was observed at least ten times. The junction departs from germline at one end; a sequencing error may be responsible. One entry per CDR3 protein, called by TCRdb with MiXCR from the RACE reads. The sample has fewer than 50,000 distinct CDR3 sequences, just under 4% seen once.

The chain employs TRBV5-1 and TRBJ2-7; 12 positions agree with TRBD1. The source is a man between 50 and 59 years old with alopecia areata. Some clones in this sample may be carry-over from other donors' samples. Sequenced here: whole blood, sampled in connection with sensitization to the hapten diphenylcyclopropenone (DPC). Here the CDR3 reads CASSRGQGALSDEQYF. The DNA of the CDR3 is TGCGCCAGCAGCCGGGGACAGGGGGCTCTCTCCGACGAGCAGTACTTC.